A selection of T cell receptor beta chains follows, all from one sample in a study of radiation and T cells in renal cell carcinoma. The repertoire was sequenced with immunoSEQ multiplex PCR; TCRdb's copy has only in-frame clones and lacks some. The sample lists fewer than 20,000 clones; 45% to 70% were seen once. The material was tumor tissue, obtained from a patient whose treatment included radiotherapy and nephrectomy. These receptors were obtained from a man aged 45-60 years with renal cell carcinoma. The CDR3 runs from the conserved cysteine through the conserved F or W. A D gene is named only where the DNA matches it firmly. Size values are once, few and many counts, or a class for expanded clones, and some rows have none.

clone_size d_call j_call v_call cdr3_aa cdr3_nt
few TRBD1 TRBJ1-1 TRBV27 CASSSGGTEAFF TGTGCCAGCAGCTCAGGGGGGACTGAAGCTTTCTTT
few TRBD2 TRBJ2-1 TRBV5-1 CASSTLTSGRDNEQFF TGCGCCAGCAGCACCCTGACTAGCGGGAGGGACAATGAGCAGTTCTTC
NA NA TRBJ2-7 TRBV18 CASSPTPAGPGYEQYF TGTGCCAGCTCACCTACACCAGCCGGTCCTGGCTACGAGCAGTACTTC
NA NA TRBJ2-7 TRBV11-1 CASSLLGDEQYF TGTGCCAGCAGCTTATTGGGGGATGAGCAGTACTTC
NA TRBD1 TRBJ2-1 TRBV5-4 CASSLQTGQWNEQFF TGTGCCAGCAGCTTGCAGACGGGACAGTGGAATGAGCAGTTCTTC
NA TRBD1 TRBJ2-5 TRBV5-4 CASSFKGGGKTQYF TGTGCCAGCAGCTTCAAAGGGGGCGGAAAGACCCAGTACTTC
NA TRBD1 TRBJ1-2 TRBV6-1 CASVWDRVGYTF TGTGCCAGCGTTTGGGACAGGGTTGGCTACACCTTC
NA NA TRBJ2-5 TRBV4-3 CASSQDRGGTPQYF TGCGCCAGCAGCCAAGATCGTGGGGGGACACCCCAGTACTTC
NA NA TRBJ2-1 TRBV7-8 CASSEFNEQFF TGTGCCAGCAGCGAATTCAATGAGCAGTTCTTC
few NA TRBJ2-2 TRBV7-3 CASSLIGASGATGELFF TGTGCCAGCAGCTTAATAGGAGCGTCGGGGGCCACCGGGGAGCTGTTTTTT
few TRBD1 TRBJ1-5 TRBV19 CASTQGQGRSNQPQHF TGTGCCAGTACTCAAGGACAGGGAAGGAGCAATCAGCCCCAGCATTTT
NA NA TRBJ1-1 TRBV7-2 CASSPGVRYGTEAFF TGTGCCAGCAGCCCAGGGGTCCGCTACGGCACTGAAGCTTTCTTT
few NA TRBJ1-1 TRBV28 CASSNPRAEAFF TGTGCCAGCAGTAACCCCAGGGCTGAAGCTTTCTTT
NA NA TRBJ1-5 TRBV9 CASSVGPINQPQHF TGTGCCAGCAGCGTAGGACCGATCAATCAGCCCCAGCATTTT
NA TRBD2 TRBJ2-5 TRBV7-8 CASSPTSDKETQYF TGTGCCAGCAGCCCTACTAGCGATAAAGAGACCCAGTACTTC
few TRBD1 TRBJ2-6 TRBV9 CASSIPRQGSGANVLTF TGTGCCAGCAGCATACCCCGACAGGGTTCTGGGGCCAACGTCCTGACTTTC
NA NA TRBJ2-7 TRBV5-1 CASSSLGTYEQYF TGCGCCAGCAGCTCCCTCGGGACCTACGAGCAGTACTTC
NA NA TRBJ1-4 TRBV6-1 CASSDFGATNEKLFF TGTGCCAGCAGTGATTTTGGCGCAACTAATGAAAAACTGTTTTTT
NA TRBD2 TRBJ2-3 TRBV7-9 CASSPGTSGFTDTQYF TGTGCCAGCAGCCCGGGGACTAGCGGATTCACAGATACGCAGTATTTT
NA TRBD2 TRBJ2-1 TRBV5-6 CASSYTGTNRYNEQFF TGTGCCAGCAGCTATACCGGGACTAACCGCTACAATGAGCAGTTCTTC
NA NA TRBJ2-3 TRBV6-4 CASSPSGDTDTQYF TGTGCCAGCAGCCCATCCGGGGATACAGATACGCAGTATTTT
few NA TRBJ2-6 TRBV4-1 CASSQDDSAGANVLTF TGCGCCAGCAGCCAAGATGACTCGGCCGGGGCCAACGTCCTGACTTTC
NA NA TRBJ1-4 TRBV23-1 CASSQSPRDGEKLFF TGCGCCAGCAGTCAATCGCCAAGGGATGGGGAAAAACTGTTTTTT
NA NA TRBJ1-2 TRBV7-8 CASSLDAGDGYTF TGTGCCAGCAGCTTAGATGCAGGGGATGGCTACACCTTC
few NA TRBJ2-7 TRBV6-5 CASSYLQGGPYEQYF TGTGCCAGCAGTTATCTACAGGGGGGGCCTTACGAGCAGTACTTC
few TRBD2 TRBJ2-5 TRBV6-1 CASVQLAGGKETQYF TGTGCCAGCGTACAACTAGCGGGGGGCAAAGAGACCCAGTACTTC
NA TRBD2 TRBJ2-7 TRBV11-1 CASSFSGTSVGEQYF TGTGCCAGCAGCTTCTCCGGGACTAGCGTGGGGGAGCAGTACTTC
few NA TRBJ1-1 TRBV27 CASSLGASMNTEAFF TGTGCCAGCAGTTTAGGGGCATCCATGAACACTGAAGCTTTCTTT
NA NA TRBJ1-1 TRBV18 CASSPTSAQGSTEAFF TGTGCCAGCTCACCAACATCGGCGCAGGGAAGCACTGAAGCTTTCTTT
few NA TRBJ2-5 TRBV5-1 CASRPGAAETQYF TGCGCCAGCAGGCCTGGGGCCGCGGAGACCCAGTACTTC
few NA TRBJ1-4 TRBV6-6 CASRWDGNEKLFF TGTGCCAGCAGGTGGGACGGCAATGAAAAACTGTTTTTT
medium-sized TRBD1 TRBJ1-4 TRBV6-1 CASRETGFGEKLFF TGTGCCAGCAGAGAGACAGGGTTTGGCGAAAAACTGTTTTTT
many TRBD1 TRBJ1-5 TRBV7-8 CASSRDRVTNQPQHF TGTGCCAGCAGCCGGGACAGGGTTACCAATCAGCCCCAGCATTTT
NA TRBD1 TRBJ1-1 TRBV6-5 CASSPGGAVTEAFF TGTGCCAGCAGTCCAGGGGGTGCGGTCACTGAAGCTTTCTTT
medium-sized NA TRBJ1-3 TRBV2 CASSPGDGNTIYF TGTGCCAGCAGCCCGGGGGACGGAAACACCATATATTTT